The source of this TCR beta chain is a study of cytomegalovirus exposure and HLA in healthy donors. Study-level results: Later on, an analysis tied 15,000 to 20,000 TCR beta sequences to HLA alleles at 0.05 false discovery rate.

From germline, CDR1 is MNHEY and CDR2 SVGAGI. The CDR3 is 13 amino acids. V was cut by 3 bases and J by 10 bases, with 15 bases left in between. The PCR ran on 60 Vbeta and 13 Jbeta primers. In the study's own analysis: In a later analysis, of 84 million or so unique beta chains, about 12 million appeared in at least two donors. Produced via immunoSEQ multiplex PCR; TCRdb's table is partial and in-frame only. Clone size and V and J calls were adopted from that table, with D and trimming inferred from the DNA. The sample lists around 99,000 clones, over 55% occurring once. Regarding this clone: The target antigen is unknown.

The receptor was derived from a woman aged 25 to 39 in good health and CMV-seronegative. The sequenced sample consisted of PBMCs. The genes are TRBV6-5 and TRBJ1-1, with a weak D call TRBD1 (6 bases). CDR3 amino acids: CASSYLRDTPAFF. CDR3 DNA: TGTGCCAGCAGTTATCTACGGGACACCCCAGCTTTCTTT.